The sequence of this T cell receptor beta chain was determined in a study of cytomegalovirus exposure and HLA in healthy donors. Remarks on this clone: Its specificity is unknown.

Study-level results: Links to common viral pathogens appeared, in a later analysis, for several of the most significant clusters. Per a prior analysis, the majority of TCR beta V segments were productive roughly 90% or roughly 30% of the time.

J gave up 2 bases and V 4 bases, and 8 bases lay outside the gene matches. This CDR3 contains 16 residues. Germline CDR1 reads MNHEY; CDR2 reads SMNVEV (reference sequence). PCR primers comprised 60 Vbeta and 13 Jbeta primers. Using immunoSEQ multiplex PCR, the repertoire was profiled, and TCRdb retains in-frame clones only, with some absent. The listing records 100,000 to 150,000 clones. The receptor was isolated from a man aged 18-30 years in good health and CMV-seronegative. Source material: PBMCs. This chain uses TRBV27 with TRBJ1-5; TRBD1 aligns across 7 bases. The CDR3 region has the DNA TGTGCCAGCAGTTCTATCCGACAGGGTGGCAATCAGCCCCAGCATTTT. Translation: CASSSIRQGGNQPQHF.